This T cell receptor (beta chain) was documented in a study of PD-L1 blockade in urothelial cancer. Across the whole study: Male patients with bladder-origin urothelial cancer numbered about nine tenths of the roughly 29.

The CDR3 is 13 residues long. The germline V gene has CDR1 SGHTA and CDR2 FQGTGA. V shed 2 bases and J 10 bases; nucleotides not matched to a gene: 6. Data came from immunoSEQ multiplex PCR; TCRdb stores just in-frame clones and leaves some out. The data contain about 130,000 clones, roughly 84% of them singletons. As to time point: pretreatment peripheral blood. This chain links TRBV7-3 with TRBJ1-1; TRBD1 agrees at 8 bases. The sequence was obtained from a man aged 50-59 years with urothelial cancer. The input for sequencing was PBMCs, taken around atezolizumab (anti-PD-L1) treatment. CDR3 in DNA: TGTGCCAGCAGCTTATCCCCAGGACAGGGAGCTTTCTTT. It is translated as CASSLSPGQGAFF.